The clone carrying this T cell receptor beta chain was seen a handful of times. These data belong to a study of T-cell memory formation after mild COVID-19. Each CDR3 protein is one row after TCRdb ran MiXCR on the 5' RACE reads. The sample includes approximately 390,000 distinct CDR3 sequences, roughly 15% of them seen just once. The CDR3 runs to 16 residues. V gave up 1 base and J gave up 1 base, with 14 bases separating them. CDR1 is SGHRS and CDR2 is YFSETQ in the germline V gene. Sequenced sample: PBMCs or a T cell subset sorted from them (not recorded which). J is TRBJ1-1 and V is TRBV5-1, with D tentatively TRBD1 (5 bases). This receptor was taken from a young man who had mild COVID-19 (a few samples of this study predate the infection). Cell type and time point are not known. CDR3 residues: CASSLTAGTANTEAFF. The CDR3 region has the DNA TGCGCCAGCAGCTTGACTGCCGGGACGGCGAACACTGAAGCTTTCTTT. Full variable domain (missing parts from reference TRBV5-1 and TRBJ1-1): KAGVTQTPRYLIKTRGQQVTLSCSPISGHRSVSWYQQTPGQGLQFLFEYFSETQRNKGNFPGRFSGRQFSNSRSEMNVSTLELGDSALYLCASSLTAGTANTEAFFGQGTRLTVV.